These 30 T cell receptor beta chains share one sample of origin, sequenced in a study of molecular identifiers for immune sequencing clone quantification (dated by TCRdb to 2016 to 2019). Library preparation was by PCR. Sequencing took place on an Illumina HiSeq 4000. TCRdb reprocessed the public reads (quality trimming at Q25 with fastp, clone calling with MiXCR) and kept in-frame beta chains. Records with the same CDR3 protein are collapsed into one entry carrying the most frequent genes and DNA. This sample gives more than 300,000 distinct CDR3 sequences in total; about a fifth of them show up just once. The leading ten clones occupy 0.81% of the sample. Material for sequencing was naive CD8+ T cells from blood, with Jurkat cell RNA spiked in. What the cell subset or site label conveys for this sample: FACS-sorted CD8+CD4-CCR7+CD45RA+ naive T cells. Source of these receptors: a human donor in good health. Some libraries in this study had Jurkat cell RNA spiked in.

A note on this clonotype: The missing conserved phenylalanine or tryptophan at the end of this CDR3 makes a read error likely. The DNA is left out, because the CDR3 cannot be placed on it with certainty; the CDR3 is given as TCRdb lists it. The chain carries TRBV14 and TRBJ2-3; the table calls TRBD1, which could not be checked here. The CDR3 spans 15 residues, counting both ends. Germline CDR1 and CDR2: SGHDN and FVKESK. The CDR3 here is CASSQVMSRTDTQCS.

Regarding this clonotype: One base away lies a much larger clone, so this may be a sequencing read error. The chain links TRBV29-1 to TRBJ2-5, with 10 bases matching TRBD2. CDR3 size: 14 residues. The germline gives CDR1 SQVTM, CDR2 ANQGSEA. V lost 7 bases, J lost 3 bases, and 8 bases stayed unmatched. The CDR3 DNA reads TGCAGCGCGGAGGGACTAGCGAAAGAAGAGACCCAGTACTTC. Translation: CSAEGLAKEETQYF.

About this clonotype itself: This may be a read error, as it is one base from a much larger clone. The chain recombines TRBV7-2 with TRBJ2-1; a possible D gene is TRBD1 (6 bases). Germline lookup yields CDR1 SGHTA and CDR2 FQGNSA. This CDR3 contains 15 residues. Between the trimmed V and J ends, which lost 8 bases and 12 bases, there was a span of 26 bases. Here the CDR3 reads CASAIPGHTFRGQFF. CDR3 nucleotides: TGTGCCAGCGCAATCCCGGGACATACTTTTCGGGGGCAGTTCTTC. The whole variable domain, filled in from reference TRBV7-2 and TRBJ2-1, reads GAGVSQSPSNKVTEKGKDVELRCDPISGHTALYWYRQSLGQGLEFLIYFQGNSAPDKSGLPSDRFSAERTGGSVSTLTIQRTQQEDSAVYLCASAIPGHTFRGQFFGPGTRLTVL.

The chain recombines TRBV19 with TRBJ2-4; D could derive from TRBD1 or TRBD2 (5 bases each). Germline-derived CDR1 and CDR2 are LNHDA and SQIVND (reference sequence). Trimming stripped 5 bases from V and 0 bases from J, with 11 bases between. The CDR3 loop spans 15 amino acids. The CDR3 here is CASSSLGEAKNIQYF. The CDR3 DNA reads as TGTGCCAGTAGTTCCCTGGGGGAAGCCAAAAACATTCAGTACTTC.

The sample holds many counts of this clonotype. V usage is TRBV7-4 and J usage is TRBJ2-3, with 7 bases matching TRBD1. Germline V lookup: CDR1 SGHVT, CDR2 SQSDAQ. J was trimmed by 0 bases and V by 1 base; bases with no gene match: 19. The CDR3 spans 21 residues. CDR3 sequence reads: CASSLGKGAPRPRDSTDTQYF. For the CDR3, the DNA is TGTGCCAGCAGCTTAGGGAAGGGGGCTCCAAGACCGAGAGATAGCACAGATACGCAGTATTTT. The whole variable domain, remainder taken from reference TRBV7-4 and TRBJ2-3, is GAGVSQSPRYKVAKRGRDVALRCDSISGHVTLYWYRQTLGQGSEVLTYSQSDAQRDKSGRPSGRFSAERPERSVSTLKIQRTEQGDSAVYLCASSLGKGAPRPRDSTDTQYFGPGTRLTVL.

This clonotype came up many times. V usage is TRBV28 and J usage is TRBJ2-7; TRBD2 matches at 7 bases. The CDR3 length is 13 residues. The V segment lost 4 bases and the J segment 6 bases; nucleotides outside the gene matches: 6. Looked up from germline, CDR1 is MDHEN and CDR2 is SYDVKM. The CDR3 sequence: CASSSRSGTEQYF. The DNA for the CDR3 is TGTGCCAGCAGTTCCCGGAGCGGGACCGAGCAGTACTTC.

There are many counts of this clonotype. The rearrangement uses TRBV27 and TRBJ2-3, with a weak D call TRBD2 (5 bases). This CDR3 has 17 residues. Trimming took off 4 bases at V and 0 bases at J, with 17 bases between the two ends. Germline loops: CDR1 MNHEY, CDR2 SMNVEV (reference sequence). The CDR3 sequence: CASSSQRLTRSTDTQYF. CDR3 bases: TGTGCCAGCAGTTCCCAACGACTAACCCGCAGCACAGATACGCAGTATTTT.

This clonotype was seen only a few times. This sequence joins TRBV30 and TRBJ2-1; 8 bases fit TRBD2. This CDR3 contains 13 residues. The germline CDR1 and CDR2 sequences are GTSNPN and SVGIG (reference sequence). V trimming: 4 bases; J trimming: 4 bases; junction bases outside the gene matches: 3. Here the CDR3 reads CAWTGGGYNEQFF. The CDR3 nucleotides read TGTGCCTGGACTGGCGGGGGGTACAATGAGCAGTTCTTC. Complete variable domain (other parts from reference TRBV30 and TRBJ2-1): SQTIHQWPATLVQPVGSPLSLECTVEGTSNPNLYWYRQAAGRGLQLLFYSVGIGQISSEVPQNLSASRPQDRQFILSSKKLLLSDSGFYLCAWTGGGYNEQFFGPGTRLTVL.

This clonotype was counted many times. The chain carries TRBV4-1 and TRBJ1-1; D gene unclear. V gave up 1 base and J gave up 1 base, with 10 bases separating them. The V gene's germline CDR1 is MGHRA and CDR2 YSYEKL. The CDR3 extends over 15 amino acids. As DNA, the CDR3 is TGCGCCAGCAGCCAAGTGGGAGGGAAGAACACTGAAGCTTTCTTT. This codes for CASSQVGGKNTEAFF.

This clonotype was recorded only once. Being one base from a much bigger clone, this may be a read error. Without the conserved terminal phenylalanine or tryptophan, this CDR3 likely stems from a read error. The chain joins TRBV10-3 to TRBJ1-6; no reliable D call. V was clipped by 6 bases and J by 7 bases, with 7 bases between them. The CDR3 runs to 12 residues. Germline assignment: CDR1 ENHRY and CDR2 SYGVKD. In DNA form, the CDR3 reads TGTGCCATCAGCGCGTTAAATTCACCCCTCCACCTT. It codes for CAISALNSPLHL.

This clonotype has at least ten counts. The rearrangement joins TRBV6-5 to TRBJ2-5, with a possible D match to TRBD1 (5 bases). CDR3 length: 15 amino acids. CDR1 is MNHEY, CDR2 SVGAGI, per germline. V gave up 0 bases and J gave up 2 bases, with 10 bases separating them. The CDR3 coding sequence is TGTGCCAGCAGTTACTCCAGGGCACCGCAAGAGACCCAGTACTTC. This gives the protein CASSYSRAPQETQYF.

In this sample, this clonotype turned up many times. The chain carries TRBV11-2 and TRBJ2-1; 10 nucleotides match TRBD2. Germline V gives CDR1 SGHAT, CDR2 FQNNGV. This CDR3 comprises 14 residues. The junction had 11 bases not matched to a gene; V was cut back by 2 bases and J by 16 bases. The DNA for the CDR3 is TGTGCCAGCAGCTTAAGTAGGGGGAGCGGGGGGGCTTTCTTC. Residues: CASSLSRGSGGAFF.

This clonotype was seen a few times. This sequence joins TRBV12-3 or TRBV12-4 and TRBJ2-1; 12 bases line up with TRBD2. The ends lost 6 bases at V and 9 bases at J; junction bases unmatched: 9. The CDR3 covers 15 residues. The CDR3 DNA sequence: TGTGCCAGCAGACCAGGACTAGCGGGGTCCCCTGAGCAGTTCTTC. Translated, it gives CASRPGLAGSPEQFF.

The chain is built from TRBV4-1 and TRBJ2-1; D may correspond to TRBD1 or TRBD2 (5 bases each). The V gene lost 1 base and the J gene lost 4 bases, with 17 bases spanning the gap. Germline V gene data show CDR1 as MGHRA and CDR2 as YSYEKL. This CDR3 has 17 residues. Here the CDR3 reads CASSQGLPTGLYNEQFF. The CDR3 DNA follows: TGCGCCAGCAGCCAAGGACTACCAACAGGACTGTACAATGAGCAGTTCTTC.

This clonotype showed up just a few times. V is TRBV6-6 and J is TRBJ2-6, with 12 bases aligning to TRBD2. Germline CDR1 and CDR2: MNHNY and SVGAGI (reference sequence). Losses at the gene ends were 4 bases for V and 0 bases for J; bases not matched to a gene: 1. The CDR3 runs to 17 residues. CDR3 loop: CASSLTSGGSGANVLTF. The DNA of the CDR3 is TGTGCCAGCAGTTTGACTAGCGGGGGCTCTGGGGCCAACGTCCTGACTTTC.

This clonotype was seen ten or more times. CDR3 protein: CASSHTRAAYEQYF. For the CDR3, the DNA is TGTGCCAGCAGCCACACGCGGGCGGCCTACGAGCAGTACTTC. The chain employs TRBV4-2 and TRBJ2-7, with D perhaps matching TRBD2 (5 bases). The CDR3 runs to 14 residues. V lost 3 bases and J 2 bases, leaving 11 bases between the germline ends. Germline CDR1 is LGHNA and CDR2 is YNFKEQ.

A remark on this clonotype: This may come from a read error, since a much larger clone is one base off. This chain joins TRBV7-2 and TRBJ2-7; D is perhaps TRBD1 or TRBD2 (5 bases each). Germline V CDR1 and CDR2: SGHTA, FQGNSA. The germline V and J ends were trimmed by 5 bases and 2 bases, with 10 bases remaining between them. The CDR3 loop spans 13 amino acids. The CDR3 here is CASSQWGTYEQYF. The CDR3 DNA reads TGTGCCAGCAGCCAATGGGGGACCTACGAGCAGTACTTC. The variable domain in full, completed from reference TRBV7-2 and TRBJ2-7, reads GAGVSQSPSNKVTEKGKDVELRCDPISGHTALYWYRQSLGQGLEFLIYFQGNSAPDKSGLPSDRFSAERTGGSVSTLTIQRTQQEDSAVYLCASSQWGTYEQYFGPGTRLTVT.

The chain recombines TRBV12-5 with TRBJ2-3; TRBD1 or TRBD2 may be the D gene (6 bases each). From germline, CDR1 is LGHNT and CDR2 FRNRAP. The CDR3 loop spans 17 amino acids. V was pared by 1 base and J by 0 bases, with 14 bases between. The CDR3: CASGLGTWGASTDTQYF. Written as DNA, the CDR3 is TGTGCTAGTGGTTTGGGTACTTGGGGGGCTAGCACAGATACGCAGTATTTT.

Concerning this clonotype itself: An end of the junction does not agree with germline; a read error may underlie this. The J gene is TRBJ1-4, the V gene TRBV19; no clear D gene. The CDR3 spans 18 residues. Germline CDR1 reads LNHDA; CDR2 reads SQIVND (reference sequence). The CDR3 loop is CASSRDQRRSTTNEKPFF. The DNA of the CDR3 is TGTGCCAGTAGTCGAGACCAACGGAGAAGTACAACTAATGAAAAACCGTTTTTT.

This clonotype was seen ten or more times. The J gene is TRBJ2-7, the V gene TRBV9; unclear D gene. The CDR3 totals 14 residues. In germline, CDR1 is SGDLS, CDR2 YYNGEE. V was pared by 0 bases and J by 2 bases, with 9 bases between. CDR3: CASSVAPATYEQYF. The CDR3 DNA reads TGTGCCAGCAGCGTAGCCCCGGCCACCTACGAGCAGTACTTC. The full variable domain, with the rest looked up from reference TRBV9 and TRBJ2-7, is DSGVTQTPKHLITATGQRVTLRCSPRSGDLSVYWYQQSLDQGLQFLIQYYNGEERAKGNILERFSAQQFPDLHSELNLSSLELGDSALYFCASSVAPATYEQYFGPGTRLTVT.

The gene calls are TRBV29-1 and TRBJ1-2; D not resolved. Germline V gives CDR1 SQVTM, CDR2 ANQGSEA. CDR3 length equals 8 residues. The V gene lost 6 bases and the J gene lost 7 bases, with 3 bases spanning the gap. CDR3 sequence (DNA): TGCAGCGTCCCTGGCTACACCTTC. Its protein product is CSVPGYTF.

The chain couples TRBV6-5 to TRBJ2-7; 7 nucleotides agree with TRBD1. From germline, CDR1 is MNHEY and CDR2 SVGAGI. The CDR3 totals 15 residues. Trimming removed 0 bases from V and 2 bases from J; junction bases left unmatched: 4. CDR3 nucleotides: TGTGCCAGCAGTTACTCGATTCAGGGGGCCTACGAGCAGTACTTC. Translated, it gives CASSYSIQGAYEQYF.

The V and J genes are TRBV11-2 and TRBJ2-3; 7 nucleotides align to TRBD1. The germline CDR1 and CDR2 sequences are SGHAT and FQNNGV. Losses at the gene ends were 6 bases for V and 8 bases for J; bases not matched to a gene: 17. The CDR3 sequence is 16 residues long. The CDR3 DNA reads TGTGCCAGCAGACAAAACAGGGGCCCCTCCGTTGCTACGCAGTATTTT. This codes for CASRQNRGPSVATQYF.

This clonotype was seen ten or more times. This chain uses TRBV28 with TRBJ2-3; 10 positions agree with TRBD2. The germline V gene has CDR1 MDHEN and CDR2 SYDVKM. V lost 1 base and J lost 2; bases outside the gene matches: 9. The CDR3 is 18 amino acids. The chain's CDR3 is CASSLSLTGLADTDTQYF. In DNA form, the CDR3 reads TGTGCCAGCAGTTTATCCTTGACCGGACTAGCGGACACAGATACGCAGTATTTT. The variable domain in full, with the rest retrieved from reference TRBV28 and TRBJ2-3, is DVKVTQSSRYLVKRTGEKVFLECVQDMDHENMFWYRQDPGLGLRLIYFSYDVKMKEKGDIPEGYSVSREKKERFSLILESASTNQTSMYLCASSLSLTGLADTDTQYFGPGTRLTVL.

This clonotype occurred a few times. Since a much larger clone is just one base distant, this may be a read error. The chain employs TRBV9 and TRBJ2-7; 7 nucleotides line up with TRBD1. V was clipped by 4 bases and J by 5 bases; unmatched bases: 9. Looked up from germline, CDR1 is SGDLS and CDR2 is YYNGEE. The CDR3 is made up of 14 amino acids. The CDR3 reads CASSPDRPSDEQYF. Written as DNA, the CDR3 is TGTGCCAGCAGCCCGGACAGGCCTTCGGACGAGCAGTACTTC.

This clonotype was seen many times. This chain connects TRBV4-1 to TRBJ1-5; D is ambiguous. The CDR3 is 13 residues long. V lost 1 base and J 5 bases, leaving 6 bases between the germline ends. Germline CDR1 reads MGHRA; CDR2 reads YSYEKL. The CDR3: CASSQGQDQPQHF. In DNA, the CDR3 is TGCGCCAGCAGCCAAGGGCAGGATCAGCCCCAGCATTTT.

This clonotype was recorded many times. The chain recombines TRBV29-1 with TRBJ2-7; tentative D call: TRBD2 (5 bases). The germline V gene encodes CDR1 SQVTM and CDR2 ANQGSEA. Trimming shortened V by 7 bases and J by 2 bases, and 15 bases separated the two germline ends. This CDR3 has 13 amino acids. In DNA, the CDR3 is TGCAGCGGTGTGGACGGACTGACCTACGAGCAGTACTTC. Translating gives CSGVDGLTYEQYF.

The chain is built from TRBV4-1 and TRBJ1-1, with TRBD1 matching over 12 bases. The ends lost 4 bases at V and 0 bases at J; junction bases unmatched: 15. The CDR3 has 20 amino acids. Germline V gene sequence: CDR1 MGHRA, CDR2 YSYEKL. The CDR3 spells CASSPGQGASLHSLNTEAFF. The CDR3 nucleotides read TGCGCCAGCAGCCCGGGACAGGGGGCAAGTCTACATTCATTGAACACTGAAGCTTTCTTT.

The table lists this clonotype with many counts. The chain couples TRBV7-2 to TRBJ2-7, with 11 bases that match TRBD2. CDR1 is SGHTA, CDR2 FQGNSA, per germline. The V gene end was trimmed by 1 base and the J gene end by 4 bases; junction bases not matched to a gene: 9. The length of the CDR3 is 17 residues. CDR3 sequence reads: CASSLDLTSGDYYEQYF. CDR3 nucleotides: TGTGCCAGCAGCTTAGATTTGACTAGCGGGGATTATTACGAGCAGTACTTC.

This clonotype was counted ten times or more. The rearrangement links TRBV7-9 to TRBJ1-5, with 8 bases lining up with TRBD1. In germline, CDR1 is SEHNR, CDR2 FQNEAQ (reference sequence). The V and J ends lost 5 bases and 7 bases, in that order; junction bases with no gene match: 7. This CDR3 comprises 14 residues. CDR3 residues: CASSDGTGQQPQHF. CDR3 bases: TGTGCCAGCAGCGATGGGACAGGACAACAGCCCCAGCATTTT.